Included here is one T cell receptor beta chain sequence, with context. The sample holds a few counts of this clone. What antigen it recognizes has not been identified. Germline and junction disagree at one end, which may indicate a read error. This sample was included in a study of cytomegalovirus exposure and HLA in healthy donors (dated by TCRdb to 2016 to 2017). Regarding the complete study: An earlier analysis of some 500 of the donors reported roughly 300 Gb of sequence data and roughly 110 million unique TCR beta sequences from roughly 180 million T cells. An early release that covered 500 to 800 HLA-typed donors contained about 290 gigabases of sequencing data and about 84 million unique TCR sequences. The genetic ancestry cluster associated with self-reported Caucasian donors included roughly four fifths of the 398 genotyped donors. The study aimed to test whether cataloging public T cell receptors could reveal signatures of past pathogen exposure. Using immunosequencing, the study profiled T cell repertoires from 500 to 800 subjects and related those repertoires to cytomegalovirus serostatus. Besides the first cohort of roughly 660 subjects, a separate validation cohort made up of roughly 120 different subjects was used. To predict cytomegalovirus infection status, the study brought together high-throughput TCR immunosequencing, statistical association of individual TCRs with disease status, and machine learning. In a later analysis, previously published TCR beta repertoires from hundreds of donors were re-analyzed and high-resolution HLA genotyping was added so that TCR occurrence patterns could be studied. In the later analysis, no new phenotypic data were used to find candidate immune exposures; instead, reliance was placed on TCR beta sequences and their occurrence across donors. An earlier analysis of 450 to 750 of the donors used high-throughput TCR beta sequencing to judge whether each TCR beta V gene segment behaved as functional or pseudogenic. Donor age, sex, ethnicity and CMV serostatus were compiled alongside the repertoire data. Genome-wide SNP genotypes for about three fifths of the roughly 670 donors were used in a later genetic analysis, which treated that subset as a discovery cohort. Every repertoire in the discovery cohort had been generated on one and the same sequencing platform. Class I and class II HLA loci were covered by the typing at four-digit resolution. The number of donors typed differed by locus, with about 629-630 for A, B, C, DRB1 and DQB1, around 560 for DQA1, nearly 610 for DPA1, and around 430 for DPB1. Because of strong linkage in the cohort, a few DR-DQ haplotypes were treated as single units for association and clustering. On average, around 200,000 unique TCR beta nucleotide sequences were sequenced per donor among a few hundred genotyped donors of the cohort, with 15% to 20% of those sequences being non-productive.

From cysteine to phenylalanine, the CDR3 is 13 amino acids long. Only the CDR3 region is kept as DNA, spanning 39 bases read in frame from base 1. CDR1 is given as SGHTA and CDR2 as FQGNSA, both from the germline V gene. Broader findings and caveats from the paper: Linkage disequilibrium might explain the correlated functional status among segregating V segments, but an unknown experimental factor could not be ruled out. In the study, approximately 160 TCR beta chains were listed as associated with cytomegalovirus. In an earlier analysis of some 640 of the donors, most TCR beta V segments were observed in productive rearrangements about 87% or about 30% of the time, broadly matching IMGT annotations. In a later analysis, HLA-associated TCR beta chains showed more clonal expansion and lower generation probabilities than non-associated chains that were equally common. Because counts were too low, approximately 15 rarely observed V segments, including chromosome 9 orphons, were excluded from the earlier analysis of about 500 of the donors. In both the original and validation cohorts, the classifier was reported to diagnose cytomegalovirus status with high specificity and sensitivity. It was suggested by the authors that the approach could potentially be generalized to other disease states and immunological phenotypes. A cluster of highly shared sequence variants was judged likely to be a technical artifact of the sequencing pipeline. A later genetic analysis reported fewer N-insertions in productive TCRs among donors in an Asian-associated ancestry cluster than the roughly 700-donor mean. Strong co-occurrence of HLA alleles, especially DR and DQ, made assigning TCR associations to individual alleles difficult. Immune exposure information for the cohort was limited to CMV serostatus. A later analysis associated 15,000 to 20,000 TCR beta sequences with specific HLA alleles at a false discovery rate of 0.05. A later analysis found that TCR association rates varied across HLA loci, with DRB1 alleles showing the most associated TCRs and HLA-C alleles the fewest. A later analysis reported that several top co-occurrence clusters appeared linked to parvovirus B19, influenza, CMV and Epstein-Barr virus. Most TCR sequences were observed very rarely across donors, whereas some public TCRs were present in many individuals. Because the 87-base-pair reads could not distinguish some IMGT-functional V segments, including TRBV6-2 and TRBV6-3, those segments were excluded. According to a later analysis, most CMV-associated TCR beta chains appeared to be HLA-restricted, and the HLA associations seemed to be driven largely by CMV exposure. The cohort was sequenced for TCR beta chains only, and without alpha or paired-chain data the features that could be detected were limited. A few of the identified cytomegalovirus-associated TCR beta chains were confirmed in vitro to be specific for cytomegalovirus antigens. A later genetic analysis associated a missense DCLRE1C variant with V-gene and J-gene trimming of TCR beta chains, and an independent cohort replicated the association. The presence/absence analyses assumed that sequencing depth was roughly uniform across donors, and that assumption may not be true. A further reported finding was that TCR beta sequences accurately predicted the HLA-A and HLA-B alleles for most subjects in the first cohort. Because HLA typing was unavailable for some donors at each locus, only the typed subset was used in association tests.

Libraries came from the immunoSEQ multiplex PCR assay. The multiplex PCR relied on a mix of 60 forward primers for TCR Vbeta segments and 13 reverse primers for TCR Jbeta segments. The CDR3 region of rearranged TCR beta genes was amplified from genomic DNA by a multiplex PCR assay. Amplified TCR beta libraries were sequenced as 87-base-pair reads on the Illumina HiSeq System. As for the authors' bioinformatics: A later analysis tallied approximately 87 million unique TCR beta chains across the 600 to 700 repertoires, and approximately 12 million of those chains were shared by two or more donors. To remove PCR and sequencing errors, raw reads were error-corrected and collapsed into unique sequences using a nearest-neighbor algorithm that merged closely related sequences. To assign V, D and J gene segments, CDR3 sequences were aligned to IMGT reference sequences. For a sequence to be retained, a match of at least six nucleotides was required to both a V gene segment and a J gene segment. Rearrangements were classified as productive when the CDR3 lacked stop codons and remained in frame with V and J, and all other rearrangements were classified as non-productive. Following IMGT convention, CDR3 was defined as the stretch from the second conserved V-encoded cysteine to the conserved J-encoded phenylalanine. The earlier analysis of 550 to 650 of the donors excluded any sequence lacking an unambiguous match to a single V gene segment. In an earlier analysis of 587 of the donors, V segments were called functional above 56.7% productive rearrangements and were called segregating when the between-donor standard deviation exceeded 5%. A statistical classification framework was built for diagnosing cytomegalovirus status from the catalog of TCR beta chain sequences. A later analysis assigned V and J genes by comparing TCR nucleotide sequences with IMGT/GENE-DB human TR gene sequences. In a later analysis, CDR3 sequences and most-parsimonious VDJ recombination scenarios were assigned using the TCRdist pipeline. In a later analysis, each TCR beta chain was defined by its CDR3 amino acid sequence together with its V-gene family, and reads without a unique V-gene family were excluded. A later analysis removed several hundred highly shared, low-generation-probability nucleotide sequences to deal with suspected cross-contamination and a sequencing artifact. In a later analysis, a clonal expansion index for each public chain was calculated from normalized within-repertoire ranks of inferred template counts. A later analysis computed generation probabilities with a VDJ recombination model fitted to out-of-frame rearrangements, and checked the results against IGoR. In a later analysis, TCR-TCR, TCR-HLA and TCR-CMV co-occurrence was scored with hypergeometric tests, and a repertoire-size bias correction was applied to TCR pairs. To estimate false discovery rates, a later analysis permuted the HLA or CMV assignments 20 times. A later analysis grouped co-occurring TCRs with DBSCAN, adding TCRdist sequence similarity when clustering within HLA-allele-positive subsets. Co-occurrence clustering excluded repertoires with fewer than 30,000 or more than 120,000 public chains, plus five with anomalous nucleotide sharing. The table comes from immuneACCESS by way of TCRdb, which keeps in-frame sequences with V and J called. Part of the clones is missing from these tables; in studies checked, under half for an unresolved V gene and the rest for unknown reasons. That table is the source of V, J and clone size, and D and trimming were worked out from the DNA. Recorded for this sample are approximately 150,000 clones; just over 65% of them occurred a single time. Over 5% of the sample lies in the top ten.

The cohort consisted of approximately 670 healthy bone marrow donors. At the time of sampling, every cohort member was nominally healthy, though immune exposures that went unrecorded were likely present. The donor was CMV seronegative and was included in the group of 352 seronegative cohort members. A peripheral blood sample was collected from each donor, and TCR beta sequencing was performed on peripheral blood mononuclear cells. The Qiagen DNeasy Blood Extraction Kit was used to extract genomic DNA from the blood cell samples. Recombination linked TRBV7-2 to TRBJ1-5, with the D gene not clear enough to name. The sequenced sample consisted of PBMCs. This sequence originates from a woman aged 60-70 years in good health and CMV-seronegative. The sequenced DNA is TGTGCCAGCAGCATTCACAGCAGTCAGCCCCAGCATTTT. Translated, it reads CASSIHSSQPQHF.